This T cell receptor (beta chain) was sequenced during a study of cytomegalovirus exposure and HLA in healthy donors. The length of the CDR3 is 16 residues. Trimming left V 4 bases short and J 2 bases short, with 18 bases between. Germline V CDR1 and CDR2: SGDLS, YYNGEE. In the PCR, 60 Vbeta and 13 Jbeta primers were used. Using immunoSEQ multiplex PCR, the repertoire was profiled, and TCRdb retains in-frame clones only, with some absent. The table lists 90,000 to 130,000 clones, about four fifths of them singletons, with 22% in the top ten. The chain combines TRBV9 with TRBJ1-1; D unresolved. The material sequenced was PBMCs. The TCR comes from a man aged 30 to 39 in good health and CMV-seropositive. CDR3 amino acids: CASSQQGGWVNTEAFF. The CDR3 nucleotides read TGTGCCAGCAGCCAACAAGGAGGTTGGGTAAACACTGAAGCTTTCTTT.